The entry below gives a single T cell receptor beta chain sequence along with its context. These data belong to a study of shared clonotypes between healthy human individuals. The CDR3 sequence is 15 residues long. Between the trimmed V and J ends, which lost 8 bases and 5 bases, there was a span of 21 bases. The V gene's germline CDR1 is MDHEN and CDR2 SYDVKM. This table comes from immunoSEQ multiplex PCR, and its TCRdb copy is limited to in-frame clones, with some not included. The table shows 2 million to 2.5 million clones, with 93% occurring only once. The chain couples TRBV28 to TRBJ2-5, with D perhaps assigned TRBD1 or TRBD2 (7 bases each). The TCR comes from a man aged 18 to 29 in good health. Some clones in this sample may be carry-over from other donors' samples. What was sequenced was naive CD4+ T cells from PBMCs. Described subset: CD45RA+ positively selected. CDR3 DNA sequence: TGTGCCAGCTCAGGGGGGGTGATCGTATGGGAGACCCAGTACTTC. Amino acid sequence: CASSGGVIVWETQYF.